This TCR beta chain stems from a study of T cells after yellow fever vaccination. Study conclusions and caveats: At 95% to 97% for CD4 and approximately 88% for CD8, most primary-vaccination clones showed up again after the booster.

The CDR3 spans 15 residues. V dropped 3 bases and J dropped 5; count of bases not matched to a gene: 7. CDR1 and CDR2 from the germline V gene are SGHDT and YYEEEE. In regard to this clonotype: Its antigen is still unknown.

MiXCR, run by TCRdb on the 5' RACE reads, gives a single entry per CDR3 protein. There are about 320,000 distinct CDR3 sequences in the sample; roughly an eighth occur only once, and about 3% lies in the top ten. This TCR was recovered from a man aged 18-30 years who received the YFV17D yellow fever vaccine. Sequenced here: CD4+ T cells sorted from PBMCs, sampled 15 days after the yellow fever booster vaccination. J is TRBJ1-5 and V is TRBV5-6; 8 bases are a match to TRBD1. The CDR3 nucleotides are TGTGCCAGCAGCTCGTCTACAGGGGGTCATCAGCCCCAGCATTTT. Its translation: CASSSSTGGHQPQHF.